The clone carrying this T cell receptor (beta chain) was found once. Its antigen is not known. The data stem from a study of cytomegalovirus exposure and HLA in healthy donors. General observations from the study: Accurate prediction of HLA-A and HLA-B alleles (for most subjects) was reportedly achieved from TCR beta sequences.

60 Vbeta and 13 Jbeta primers were used in PCR. Clones were read by immunoSEQ multiplex PCR, and TCRdb kept only the in-frame ones, dropping some. The repertoire includes about 120,000 clones, around 86% of them detected once, and over 2% sits in the top ten. Per germline, CDR1 MRHNA and CDR2 SNTAGT. The CDR3 is 13 residues long. V lost 6 bases, J lost 5 bases, and 10 bases lay in between. This clonotype was obtained from a man aged 25-45 years in good health and CMV-seronegative. Sequenced material: PBMCs. The chain recombines TRBV6-4 with TRBJ2-2; D gene uncertain. This CDR3 is CASSEPGTGELFF. In nucleotides, the CDR3 is TGTGCCAGCAGCGAACCAGGAACCGGGGAGCTGTTTTTT.